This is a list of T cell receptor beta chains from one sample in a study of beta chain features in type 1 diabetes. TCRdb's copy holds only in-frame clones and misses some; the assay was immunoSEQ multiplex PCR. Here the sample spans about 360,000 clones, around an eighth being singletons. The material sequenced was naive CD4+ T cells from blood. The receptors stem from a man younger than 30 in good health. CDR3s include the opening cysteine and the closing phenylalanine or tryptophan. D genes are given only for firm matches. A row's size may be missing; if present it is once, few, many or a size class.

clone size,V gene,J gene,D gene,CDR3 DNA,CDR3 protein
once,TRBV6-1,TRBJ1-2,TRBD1,TGTGCCAGCACAGGGGGCAATCGTGGCTACACCTTC,CASTGGNRGYTF
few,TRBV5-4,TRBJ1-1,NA,TGTGCCAGCAGCTTCGGGACACTCACTGAAGCTTTCTTT,CASSFGTLTEAFF
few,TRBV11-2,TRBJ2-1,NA,TGTGCCAGCAGCTTACTACGACTGCCGGAGGGTGAGCAGTTCTTC,CASSLLRLPEGEQFF
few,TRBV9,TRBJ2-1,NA,TGTGCCAGCAGCGTAGGACTATCGGGACAATTGTACAATGAGCAGTTCTTC,CASSVGLSGQLYNEQFF
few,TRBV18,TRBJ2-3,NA,TGTGCCAGCTCACCAGGGGCGAACCCAGATACGCAGTATTTT,CASSPGANPDTQYF
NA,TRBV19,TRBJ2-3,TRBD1,TGTGCCAGTAGTATCGGGACAGGGAGCACAGATACGCAGTATTTT,CASSIGTGSTDTQYF
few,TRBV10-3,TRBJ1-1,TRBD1,TGTGCCATCAGCTCTCCGGGACAGGGGGCTTGGAGAGCTTTCTTT,CAISSPGQGAWRAFF
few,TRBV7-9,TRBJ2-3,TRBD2,TGTGCCAGCAGCCAAGACCGAGCGGGGGGGCGGACGCAGTATTTT,CASSQDRAGGRTQYF
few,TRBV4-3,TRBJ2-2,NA,TGCGCCAGCAGCCAAGATGATAGGCAGGAGAACACCGGGGAGCTGTTTTTT,CASSQDDRQENTGELFF
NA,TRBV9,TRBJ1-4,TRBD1,TGTGCCAGCAGCTTGGGACAGCCGGGTGAAAAACTGTTTTTT,CASSLGQPGEKLFF
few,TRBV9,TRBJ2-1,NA,TGTGCCAGCACCCGGACGGGGTCCTACAATGAGCAGTTCTTC,CASTRTGSYNEQFF
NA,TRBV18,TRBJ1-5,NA,TGTGCCAGCTCACCACTTCAGGGCAGAACCGTTCAGCCCCAGCATTTT,CASSPLQGRTVQPQHF
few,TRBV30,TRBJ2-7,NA,TGTGCCTGGAGTGTGGCAGCCTACGAGCAGTACTTC,CAWSVAAYEQYF
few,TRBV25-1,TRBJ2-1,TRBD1,TGTGCCAGCGACAGGGGAAGGATCAATGAGCAGTTCTTC,CASDRGRINEQFF
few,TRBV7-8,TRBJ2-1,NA,TGTGCCAGCAGCTTATTGAGGGTATTAGCCTACAATGAGCAGTTCTTC,CASSLLRVLAYNEQFF
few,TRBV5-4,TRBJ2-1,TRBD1,TGTGCCAGCAGACGGGATTTACAGGGGAGTCTAGATGAGCAGTTCTTC,CASRRDLQGSLDEQFF
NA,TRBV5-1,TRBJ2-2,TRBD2,TGCGCCAGCAGCTTGGGACTAGCGGGGACGAACACCGGGGAGCTGTTTTTT,CASSLGLAGTNTGELFF
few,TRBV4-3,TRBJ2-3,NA,TGCGCCAGCAGCCAAGATTTCGGAACAGACGTCACAGATACGCAGTATTTT,CASSQDFGTDVTDTQYF
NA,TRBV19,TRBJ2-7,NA,TGTGCCAGTAGTTCGTCGCGGGACAGTTCCTACGAGCAGTACTTC,CASSSSRDSSYEQYF
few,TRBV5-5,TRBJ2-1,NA,TGTGCCAGCAGCTCCTTATCAGGGTTGGGGTCCTACAATGAGCAGTTCTTC,CASSSLSGLGSYNEQFF
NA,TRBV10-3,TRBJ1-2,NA,TGTGCCATCTTGGGTGGACTCGAAGGCTACACCTTC,CAILGGLEGYTF
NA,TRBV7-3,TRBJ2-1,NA,TGTGCCAGCAGCCCTCAAGGAGGGAGGAACAATGAGCAGTTCTTC,CASSPQGGRNNEQFF
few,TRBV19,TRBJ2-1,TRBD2,TGTGCCAGTAGTATAATTCAGGGACTAGGGGTCAATGAGCAGTTCTTC,CASSIIQGLGVNEQFF
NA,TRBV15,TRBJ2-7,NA,TGTGCCACCCAAAGGGGGGAGGGCCCCGAGCAGTACTTC,CATQRGEGPEQYF
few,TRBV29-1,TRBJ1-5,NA,TGCAGCGTTGAAGATGCCCGGTATAGCAATCAGCCCCAGCATTTT,CSVEDARYSNQPQHF
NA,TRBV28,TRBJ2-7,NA,TGTGCCAGCAGTTTATGGGCCAAGTCCTACGAGCAGTACTTC,CASSLWAKSYEQYF
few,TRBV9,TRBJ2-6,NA,TGTGCCAGCAGCGAGAGGTCTGGGGCCAACGTCCTGACTTTC,CASSERSGANVLTF
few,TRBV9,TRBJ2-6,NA,TGTGCCAGCAGCGAGTCTAGCTCTGGGGCCAACGTCCTGACTTTC,CASSESSSGANVLTF
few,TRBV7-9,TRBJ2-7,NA,TGTGCCAGCGGGATAACAGGTACCTACGAGCAGTACTTC,CASGITGTYEQYF
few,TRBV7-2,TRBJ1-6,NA,TGTGCCAGCAGCTTAGTTGGGGGAGGCAGCGATTCACCCCTCCACTTT,CASSLVGGGSDSPLHF
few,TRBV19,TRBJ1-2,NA,TGTGCCAGTAGTATTCTTAGACAGGCCTATGGCTACACCTTC,CASSILRQAYGYTF
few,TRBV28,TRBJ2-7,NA,TGTGCCACCAACGAGCGTTACGAGCAGTACTTC,CATNERYEQYF
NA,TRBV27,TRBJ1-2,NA,TGTGCCAGCAGCCAAACAGGGACTGGCTACACCTTC,CASSQTGTGYTF
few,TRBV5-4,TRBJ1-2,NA,TGTGCCAGCACCCTTAATACAGAGCGGGGCTACACCTTC,CASTLNTERGYTF
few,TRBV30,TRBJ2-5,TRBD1,TGTGCCTGGAGCTTCGGACAGGCCTCCCAAGAGACCCAGTACTTC,CAWSFGQASQETQYF
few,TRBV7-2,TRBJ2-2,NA,TGTGCCAGCAGCTTAGTCGCGGGACTGCCCACCGGGGAGCTGTTTTTT,CASSLVAGLPTGELFF